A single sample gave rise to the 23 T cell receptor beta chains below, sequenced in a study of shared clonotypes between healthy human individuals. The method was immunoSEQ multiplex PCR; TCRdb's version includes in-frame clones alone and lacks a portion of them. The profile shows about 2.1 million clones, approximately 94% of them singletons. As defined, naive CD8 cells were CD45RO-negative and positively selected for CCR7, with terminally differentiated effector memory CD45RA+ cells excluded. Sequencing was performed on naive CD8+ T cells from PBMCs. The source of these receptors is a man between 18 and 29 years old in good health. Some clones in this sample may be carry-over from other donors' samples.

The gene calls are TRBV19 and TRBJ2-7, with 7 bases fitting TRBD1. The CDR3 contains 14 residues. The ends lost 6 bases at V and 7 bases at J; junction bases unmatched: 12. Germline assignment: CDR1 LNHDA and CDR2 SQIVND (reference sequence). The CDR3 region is CASRPGQATAEQYF. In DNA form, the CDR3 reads TGTGCCAGTAGACCCGGACAGGCCACCGCGGAGCAGTACTTC.

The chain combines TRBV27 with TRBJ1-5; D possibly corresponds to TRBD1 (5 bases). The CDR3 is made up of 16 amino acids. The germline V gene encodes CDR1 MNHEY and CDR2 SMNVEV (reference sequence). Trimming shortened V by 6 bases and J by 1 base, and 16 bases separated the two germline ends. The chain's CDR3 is CASSLGLAGSNQPQHF. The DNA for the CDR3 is TGTGCCAGCAGCCTGGGGTTGGCAGGGAGCAATCAGCCCCAGCATTTT.

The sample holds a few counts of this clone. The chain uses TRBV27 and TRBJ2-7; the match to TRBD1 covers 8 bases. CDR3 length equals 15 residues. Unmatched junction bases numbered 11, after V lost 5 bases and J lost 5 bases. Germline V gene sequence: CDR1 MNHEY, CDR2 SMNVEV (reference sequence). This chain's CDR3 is CASSVRTGSHNEQYF. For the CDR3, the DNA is TGTGCCAGCAGTGTTCGGACAGGGTCTCATAACGAGCAGTACTTC.

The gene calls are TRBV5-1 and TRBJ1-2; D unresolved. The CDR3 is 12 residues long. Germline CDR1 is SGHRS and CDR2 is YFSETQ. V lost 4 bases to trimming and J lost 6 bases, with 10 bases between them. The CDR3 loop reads CASSNGRDGYTF. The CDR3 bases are TGCGCCAGCAGCAACGGGAGAGATGGCTACACCTTC.

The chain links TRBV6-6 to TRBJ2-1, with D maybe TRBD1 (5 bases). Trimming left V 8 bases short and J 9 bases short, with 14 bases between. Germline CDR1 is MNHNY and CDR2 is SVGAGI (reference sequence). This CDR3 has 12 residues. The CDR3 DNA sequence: TGTGCCAGCGCCCAGGGTATAGCTGAGCAGTTCTTC. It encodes CASAQGIAEQFF.

The CDR3 DNA follows: TGTGCCAGCAGGGCCGGGACAGGGAGGTGGCCTGAAGCTTTCTTT. Translated: CASRAGTGRWPEAFF. The rearrangement joins TRBV2 to TRBJ1-1; 9 nucleotides match TRBD1. The CDR3 totals 15 residues. Per the germline V gene, CDR1 is SNHLY and CDR2 is FYNNEI. The trim removed 6 bases at V and 6 bases at J, leaving 11 bases unmatched.

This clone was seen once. CDR3 nucleotide sequence: TGTGCCAGCAGCTTAGGGGGGACGGTAACCTACGAGCAGTACTTC. It specifies CASSLGGTVTYEQYF. The chain couples TRBV7-9 to TRBJ2-7; possibly TRBD1 or TRBD2 for D (5 bases each). Germline CDR1 and CDR2: SEHNR and FQNEAQ (reference sequence). The CDR3 sequence is 15 residues long. V was pared by 1 base and J by 2 bases, with 12 bases between. Full variable domain (outside the CDR3, taken from reference TRBV7-9 and TRBJ2-7): DTGVSQNPRHKITKRGQNVTFRCDPISEHNRLYWYRQTLGQGPEFLTYFQNEAQLEKSRLLSDRFSAERPKGSFSTLEIQRTEQGDSAMYLCASSLGGTVTYEQYFGPGTRLTVT.

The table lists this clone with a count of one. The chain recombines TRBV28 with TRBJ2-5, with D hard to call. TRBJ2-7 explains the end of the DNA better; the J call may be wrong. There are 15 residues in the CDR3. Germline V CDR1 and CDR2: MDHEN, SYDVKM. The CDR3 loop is CASSLLAVRSYEQYF. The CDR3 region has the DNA TGTGCCAGCAGTTTATTGGCCGTCCGCTCCTACGAGCAGTACTTC.

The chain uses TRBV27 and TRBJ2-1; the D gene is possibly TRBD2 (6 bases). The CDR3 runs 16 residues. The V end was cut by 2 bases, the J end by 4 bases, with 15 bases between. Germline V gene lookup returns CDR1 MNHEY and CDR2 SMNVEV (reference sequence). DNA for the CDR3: TGTGCCAGCAGTTTAATAATGGCGGGATTATACAATGAGCAGTTCTTC. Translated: CASSLIMAGLYNEQFF.

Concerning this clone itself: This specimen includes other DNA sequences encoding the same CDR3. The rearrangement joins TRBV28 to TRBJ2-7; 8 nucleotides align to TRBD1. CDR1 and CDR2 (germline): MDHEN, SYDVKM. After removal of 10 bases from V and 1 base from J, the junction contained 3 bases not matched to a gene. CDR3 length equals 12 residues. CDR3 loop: CATRQGSYEQYF. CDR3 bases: TGTGCCACCCGACAGGGGTCCTACGAGCAGTACTTC.

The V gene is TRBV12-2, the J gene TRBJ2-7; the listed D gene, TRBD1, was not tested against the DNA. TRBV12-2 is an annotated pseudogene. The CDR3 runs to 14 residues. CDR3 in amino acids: CARRQPEISYEQYF. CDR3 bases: TGTGCAAGGCGACAGCCAGAGATTTCCTACGAGCAGTACTTC.

In DNA form, the CDR3 reads TGTGCCAGTACCACTCCTCAGGGATCCTATGGCTACACCTTC. This codes for CASTTPQGSYGYTF. The rearrangement links TRBV19 to TRBJ1-2; a weak D match, TRBD1 (5 bases). CDR1 is LNHDA and CDR2 is SQIVND in the germline V gene (reference sequence). Trimming took off 7 bases at V and 4 bases at J, with 16 bases between the two ends. This CDR3 region has 14 residues.

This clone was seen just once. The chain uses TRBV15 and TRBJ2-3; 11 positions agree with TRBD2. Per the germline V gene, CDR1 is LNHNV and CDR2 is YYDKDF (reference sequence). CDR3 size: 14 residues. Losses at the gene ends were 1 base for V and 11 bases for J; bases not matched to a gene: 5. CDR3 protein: CATSRVSLAGGQYF. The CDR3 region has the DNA TGTGCCACCAGCAGAGTTTCCCTAGCGGGAGGGCAGTATTTT.

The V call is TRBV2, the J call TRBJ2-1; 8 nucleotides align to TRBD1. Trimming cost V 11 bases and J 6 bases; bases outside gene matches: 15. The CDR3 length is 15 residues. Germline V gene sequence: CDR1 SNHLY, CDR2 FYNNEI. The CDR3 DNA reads TGTGCCGGTAAGACAGGGGTCCCTTTCAGCAATGAGCAGTTCTTC. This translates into CAGKTGVPFSNEQFF. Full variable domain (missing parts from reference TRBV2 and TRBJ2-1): EPEVTQTPSHQVTQMGQEVILRCVPISNHLYFYWYRQILGQKVEFLVSFYNNEISEKSEIFDDQFSVERPDGSNFTLKIRSTKLEDSAMYFCAGKTGVPFSNEQFFGPGTRLTVL.

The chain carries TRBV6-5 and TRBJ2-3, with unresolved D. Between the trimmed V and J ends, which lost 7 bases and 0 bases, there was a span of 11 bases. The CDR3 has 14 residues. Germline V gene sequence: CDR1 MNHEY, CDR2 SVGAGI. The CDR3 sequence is CASTIGPSTDTQYF. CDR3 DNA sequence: TGTGCCAGCACCATCGGGCCCAGCACAGATACGCAGTATTTT.

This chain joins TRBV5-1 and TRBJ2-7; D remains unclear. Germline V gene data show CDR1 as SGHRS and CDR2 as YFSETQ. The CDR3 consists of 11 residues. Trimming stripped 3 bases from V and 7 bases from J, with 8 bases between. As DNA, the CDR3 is TGCGCCAGCAGCTCCGGTCTTGAGCAGTACTTC. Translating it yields CASSSGLEQYF.

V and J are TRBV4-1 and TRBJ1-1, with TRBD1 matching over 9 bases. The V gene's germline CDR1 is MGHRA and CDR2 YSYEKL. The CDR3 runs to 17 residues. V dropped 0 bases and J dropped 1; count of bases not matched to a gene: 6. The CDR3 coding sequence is TGCGCCAGCAGCCAAGAGGAAACAGGGGGCCCGAACACTGAAGCTTTCTTT. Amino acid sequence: CASSQEETGGPNTEAFF.

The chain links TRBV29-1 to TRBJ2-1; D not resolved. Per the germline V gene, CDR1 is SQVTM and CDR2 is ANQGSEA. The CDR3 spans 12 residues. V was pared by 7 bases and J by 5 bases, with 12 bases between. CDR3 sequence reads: CSARSGHNEQFF. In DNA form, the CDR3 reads TGCAGCGCCCGGTCGGGCCACAATGAGCAGTTCTTC.

The CDR3 spells CASSQDVSGANVLTF. CDR3 coding DNA: TGCGCCAGCAGCCAAGATGTTTCTGGGGCCAACGTCCTGACTTTC. This chain joins TRBV4-3 and TRBJ2-6, with D unclear. Trimming took off 0 bases at V and 1 base at J, with 4 bases between the two ends. Germline V gene lookup returns CDR1 LGHNA and CDR2 YSLEER. CDR3 length equals 15 residues.

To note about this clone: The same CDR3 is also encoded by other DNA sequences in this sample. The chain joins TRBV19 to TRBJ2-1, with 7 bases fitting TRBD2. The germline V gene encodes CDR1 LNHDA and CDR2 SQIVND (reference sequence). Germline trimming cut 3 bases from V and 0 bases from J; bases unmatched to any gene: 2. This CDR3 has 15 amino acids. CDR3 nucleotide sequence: TGTGCCAGTAGTATCGCTAGCGGCTCCTACAATGAGCAGTTCTTC. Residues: CASSIASGSYNEQFF.

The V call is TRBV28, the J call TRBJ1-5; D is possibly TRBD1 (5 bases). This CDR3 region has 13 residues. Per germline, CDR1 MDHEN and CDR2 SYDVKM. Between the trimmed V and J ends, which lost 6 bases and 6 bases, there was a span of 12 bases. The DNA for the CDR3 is TGTGCCAGCAGACCCCGGGGGAGTCAGCCCCAGCATTTT. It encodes CASRPRGSQPQHF.

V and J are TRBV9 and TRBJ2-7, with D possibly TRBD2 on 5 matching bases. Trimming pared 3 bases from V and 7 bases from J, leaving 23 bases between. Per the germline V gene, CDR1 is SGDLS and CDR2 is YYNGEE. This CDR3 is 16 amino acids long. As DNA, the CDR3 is TGTGCCAGCAGCGCTGGCTCGGAAAAGCTAGCCCAGGAGCAGTACTTC. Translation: CASSAGSEKLAQEQYF.

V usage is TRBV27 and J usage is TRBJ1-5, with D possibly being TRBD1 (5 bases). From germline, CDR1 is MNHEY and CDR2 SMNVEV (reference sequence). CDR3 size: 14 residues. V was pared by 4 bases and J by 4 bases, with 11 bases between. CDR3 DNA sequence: TGTGCCAGCAGTTGGGGGGACGGAAATCAGCCCCAGCATTTT. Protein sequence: CASSWGDGNQPQHF.